One sample yielded the 26 T cell receptor beta chains listed below, sequenced in a study of PD-L1 blockade in urothelial cancer. Assay: immunoSEQ multiplex PCR; the TCRdb copy retains only in-frame clones and omits some. The table includes some 90,000 clones, more than 70% detected once. Time point defined: pretreatment peripheral blood. This material consisted of PBMCs, taken around atezolizumab (anti-PD-L1) treatment. The receptors were sampled from a woman aged 80 or over with urothelial cancer.

The chain joins TRBV9 to TRBJ2-7, with TRBD1 identical over 10 bases. The germline gives CDR1 SGDLS, CDR2 YYNGEE. The CDR3 is 14 amino acids. The ends lost 2 bases at V and 3 bases at J; junction bases unmatched: 2. CDR3 sequence reads: CASSVGQGNYEQYF. The CDR3 nucleotides are TGTGCCAGCAGCGTGGGACAGGGGAACTACGAGCAGTACTTC.

This clone was recorded once. The rearrangement uses TRBV28 and TRBJ2-5, with D possibly TRBD2 on 5 matching bases. In germline, CDR1 is MDHEN, CDR2 SYDVKM. The CDR3 is 15 amino acids. Deletions cut 3 bases from V and 7 bases from J, with 18 bases between. DNA of the CDR3: TGTGCCAGCAGTTTGAACGACGGAGGACTGGGGACCCAGTACTTC. Its translation: CASSLNDGGLGTQYF.

The rearrangement uses TRBV6-5 and TRBJ1-2; TRBD1 aligns across 9 bases. The CDR3 has 13 amino acids. The ends lost 6 bases at V and 14 bases at J; junction bases unmatched: 13. In germline, CDR1 is MNHEY, CDR2 SVGAGI. This chain's CDR3 is CASRLTGTGIYTF. CDR3 DNA sequence: TGTGCCAGCAGACTCACCGGGACAGGGATTTATACCTTC.

This chain joins TRBV5-1 and TRBJ2-1, with 8 bases matching TRBD2. The CDR3 spans 15 residues. Germline V lookup: CDR1 SGHRS, CDR2 YFSETQ. V shed 2 bases, J shed 10 bases, and the junction held 11 bases outside the gene matches. CDR3 region: CASSLDPLAGREQFF. The CDR3 DNA reads as TGCGCCAGCAGCTTAGATCCTTTAGCGGGACGAGAGCAGTTCTTC.

The rearrangement joins TRBV30 to TRBJ2-7, with D perhaps TRBD2 (6 bases). The V and J ends lost 0 bases and 1 base respectively, with 7 bases between them. The V gene's germline CDR1 is GTSNPN and CDR2 SVGIG (reference sequence). The CDR3 length is 13 residues. The CDR3 coding sequence is TGTGCCTGGAGTGTCGGGACTTCCTACGAGCAGTACTTC. It yields the protein CAWSVGTSYEQYF.

The gene calls are TRBV5-6 and TRBJ2-7; 8 nucleotides agree with TRBD1. Trimming removed 1 base from V and 3 bases from J; junction bases left unmatched: 9. This CDR3 region has 16 residues. Germline V lookup: CDR1 SGHDT, CDR2 YYEEEE. CDR3 sequence: CASSLRRTGFHYEQYF. The CDR3 nucleotides read TGTGCCAGCAGCTTGAGGAGGACAGGGTTCCACTACGAGCAGTACTTC.

The chain employs TRBV28 and TRBJ1-4; TRBD1 is a possible D gene (5 bases). The length of the CDR3 is 14 residues. The V and J ends lost 5 bases and 4 bases respectively, with 11 bases between them. In germline, CDR1 is MDHEN, CDR2 SYDVKM. DNA for the CDR3: TGTGCCAGCAGTCAACAGGAGCGTAATGAAAAACTGTTTTTT. Residues: CASSQQERNEKLFF.

This clone was found a few times. The V and J genes are TRBV10-3 and TRBJ1-5; TRBD1 agrees at 7 bases. Trimming cost V 11 bases and J 4 bases; bases outside gene matches: 5. The CDR3 is made up of 12 amino acids. Germline assignment: CDR1 ENHRY and CDR2 SYGVKD. CDR3 region: CAAGTDNQPQHF. CDR3 bases: TGTGCCGCAGGGACAGATAATCAGCCCCAGCATTTT.

This chain links TRBV5-1 with TRBJ1-3, with 7 bases that match TRBD1. The CDR3 runs to 16 residues. V trimming: 3 bases; J trimming: 3 bases; junction bases outside the gene matches: 9. Germline CDR1 is SGHRS and CDR2 is YFSETQ. This chain's CDR3 is CASSSTDRVGGNTIYF. In DNA form, the CDR3 reads TGCGCCAGCAGCTCCACAGACAGGGTCGGTGGAAACACCATATATTTT.

CDR3: CASSSGTGGLMNTEAFF. The CDR3 DNA reads as TGTGCCAGCAGCTCCGGGACAGGGGGCTTGATGAACACTGAAGCTTTCTTT. This chain uses TRBV11-2 with TRBJ1-1; 12 nucleotides agree with TRBD1. V shed 4 bases, J shed 0 bases, and the junction held 6 bases outside the gene matches. The germline V gene has CDR1 SGHAT and CDR2 FQNNGV. The CDR3 covers 17 residues.

J is TRBJ2-3 and V is TRBV10-1; D is ambiguous. The CDR3 loop spans 14 amino acids. V shed 4 bases and J shed 0 bases, with 8 bases lying between them. Per germline, CDR1 WNHNN and CDR2 SYGVQD (reference sequence). CDR3 sequence: CASSVSLSTDTQYF. The CDR3 region has the DNA TGCGCCAGCAGTGTGTCCCTGAGCACAGATACGCAGTATTTT.

The chain uses TRBV28 and TRBJ1-4, with D perhaps TRBD1 (5 bases). The ends were cut back, 5 bases at V and 8 bases at J, with 18 bases in the middle. The CDR3 has 15 residues. Germline V gene lookup returns CDR1 MDHEN and CDR2 SYDVKM. CDR3 protein: CASSLGRGIGEKLFF. CDR3 nucleotides: TGTGCCAGCAGTCTAGGGAGGGGAATTGGGGAAAAACTGTTTTTT.

The V gene is TRBV29-1, the J gene TRBJ2-2; 7 bases map to TRBD1. Unmatched junction bases numbered 7, after V lost 6 bases and J lost 3 bases. The germline gives CDR1 SQVTM, CDR2 ANQGSEA. The CDR3 spans 14 residues. In DNA, the CDR3 is TGCAGCGTGGATTACAGGGGTGACACCGGGGAGCTGTTTTTT. Amino acid sequence: CSVDYRGDTGELFF.

The CDR3 sequence is CASSVTSDSNYGYTF. In nucleotides, the CDR3 is TGTGCCAGCAGCGTTACCTCGGACAGCAACTATGGCTACACCTTC. The J gene is TRBJ1-2, the V gene TRBV7-2; maybe TRBD1 (6 bases). The length of the CDR3 is 15 residues. The germline V gene has CDR1 SGHTA and CDR2 FQGNSA. Trimming pared 5 bases from V and 2 bases from J, leaving 15 bases between. The whole variable domain, remainder taken from reference TRBV7-2 and TRBJ1-2, is GAGVSQSPSNKVTEKGKDVELRCDPISGHTALYWYRQSLGQGLEFLIYFQGNSAPDKSGLPSDRFSAERTGGSVSTLTIQRTQQEDSAVYLCASSVTSDSNYGYTFGSGTRLTVV.

Here the CDR3 DNA reads TGTGCCAGCCGAGGGGGCCTTGGCAATCAGCCCCAGCATTTT. This translates into CASRGGLGNQPQHF. The rearrangement links TRBV19 to TRBJ1-5, with 7 bases lining up with TRBD1. The CDR3 has 14 amino acids. In germline, CDR1 is LNHDA, CDR2 SQIVND (reference sequence). Germline trimming cut 9 bases from V and 2 bases from J; bases unmatched to any gene: 7. Drawing the rest from reference TRBV19 and TRBJ1-5, the complete variable domain is DGGITQSPKYLFRKEGQNVTLSCEQNLNHDAMYWYRQDPGQGLRLIYYSQIVNDFQKGDIAEGYSVSREKKESFPLTVTSAQKNPTAFYLCASRGGLGNQPQHFGDGTRLSIL.

This clone has a handful of counts. V gene TRBV2 combines with J gene TRBJ2-2; D perhaps matches TRBD2 (6 bases). The V gene's germline CDR1 is SNHLY and CDR2 FYNNEI. CDR3 length: 13 amino acids. V was pared by 10 bases and J by 6 bases, with 15 bases between. CDR3 sequence: CATRGLTSGELFF. CDR3 bases: TGTGCCACCCGAGGACTAACGTCCGGGGAGCTGTTTTTT.

This clone occurred a few times. V is TRBV27 and J is TRBJ1-1; 7 bases map to TRBD1. CDR1 and CDR2 from the germline V gene are MNHEY and SMNVEV (reference sequence). The CDR3 covers 16 residues. The ends lost 5 bases at V and 4 bases at J; junction bases unmatched: 13. The DNA for the CDR3 is TGTGCCAGCAGTCTCAGGTGGGGACAGAATTCCACTGAAGCTTTCTTT. It is translated as CASSLRWGQNSTEAFF.

This chain joins TRBV27 and TRBJ1-5; 7 nucleotides line up with TRBD1. CDR3 size: 16 residues. J was trimmed by 6 bases and V by 3 bases; bases with no gene match: 11. Germline lookup yields CDR1 MNHEY and CDR2 SMNVEV (reference sequence). The CDR3 loop reads CASSFKGDSLGQPQHF. The CDR3 DNA sequence: TGTGCCAGCAGTTTCAAAGGGGACAGCCTCGGTCAGCCCCAGCATTTT.

J is TRBJ2-5 and V is TRBV7-8; 8 bases line up with TRBD1. Trimming cost V 4 bases and J 5 bases; bases outside gene matches: 9. Germline lookup yields CDR1 SGHVS and CDR2 FQNEAQ. The CDR3 loop spans 15 amino acids. CDR3 protein: CASSWGTGGWETQYF. CDR3 bases: TGTGCCAGCAGCTGGGGGACAGGAGGGTGGGAGACCCAGTACTTC.

The genes are TRBV15 and TRBJ1-1, with unresolved D. The germline CDR1 and CDR2 sequences are LNHNV and YYDKDF (reference sequence). V gave up 5 bases and J gave up 4 bases, with 14 bases separating them. The CDR3 is 14 amino acids. The CDR3 nucleotides read TGTGCCACCAGCCTAACTCCGGGTTCCACTGAAGCTTTCTTT. It encodes CATSLTPGSTEAFF. Full variable domain (outside the CDR3, taken from reference TRBV15 and TRBJ1-1): DAMVIQNPRYQVTQFGKPVTLSCSQTLNHNVMYWYQQKSSQAPKLLFHYYDKDFNNEADTPDNFQSRRPNTSFCFLDIRSPGLGDTAMYLCATSLTPGSTEAFFGQGTRLTVV.

V usage is TRBV28 and J usage is TRBJ2-1; 9 bases fit TRBD2. The trim removed 8 bases at V and 9 bases at J, leaving 11 bases unmatched. The CDR3 has 14 residues. CDR1 is MDHEN, CDR2 SYDVKM, per germline. DNA of the CDR3: TGTGCCAGCGGCAACAGCGGGAGGTTTGGTGAGCAGTTCTTC. This codes for CASGNSGRFGEQFF.

The rearrangement uses TRBV2 and TRBJ1-1, with 7 bases fitting TRBD1. This CDR3 region has 12 residues. Germline V gene lookup returns CDR1 SNHLY and CDR2 FYNNEI. The J segment lost 8 bases and the V segment lost 7 bases, leaving 7 bases of the junction unmatched. CDR3 in amino acids: CASTNEGAEAFF. Here the CDR3 DNA reads TGTGCCAGCACAAATGAGGGGGCGGAAGCTTTCTTT.

The V and J genes are TRBV6-6 and TRBJ1-1; a possible D gene is TRBD1 (5 bases). The CDR3 contains 16 residues. V was clipped by 5 bases and J by 1 base, with 17 bases between them. CDR1 is MNHNY and CDR2 is SVGAGI in the germline V gene (reference sequence). CDR3 sequence reads: CASSPPLRQQNTEAFF. Here the CDR3 DNA reads TGTGCCAGCAGTCCACCCTTAAGACAGCAGAACACTGAAGCTTTCTTT.

This clone was counted a single time. The rearrangement links TRBV5-1 to TRBJ2-1; 10 bases are a match to TRBD2. The V and J ends lost 4 bases and 9 bases, in that order; junction bases with no gene match: 16. Germline V gene lookup returns CDR1 SGHRS and CDR2 YFSETQ. The CDR3 extends over 17 amino acids. CDR3 loop: CASSSLIAGGPGGEQFF. CDR3 in DNA: TGCGCCAGCAGCAGTCTAATAGCGGGAGGCCCCGGGGGTGAGCAGTTCTTC.

The sample holds a few counts of this clone. This CDR3 reads CASSPQGPGFRNTEAFF. The CDR3 coding sequence is TGTGCCAGCTCACCACAGGGGCCAGGGTTCAGGAACACTGAAGCTTTCTTT. V and J are TRBV18 and TRBJ1-1; D might be TRBD1 (5 bases). Looked up from germline, CDR1 is KGHSH and CDR2 is LQKENI. Trimming removed 1 base from V and 1 base from J, with 16 bases in between. The CDR3 loop spans 17 amino acids.

The chain carries TRBV4-2 and TRBJ1-2; TRBD1 aligns across 9 bases. The CDR3 is 15 amino acids. The trim removed 4 bases at V and 3 bases at J, leaving 6 bases unmatched. Germline values: CDR1 LGHNA, CDR2 YNFKEQ. For the CDR3, the DNA is TGTGCCAGCAGCCCGGGACAGGGCTTAGACTATGGCTACACCTTC. Protein sequence: CASSPGQGLDYGYTF.